This T cell receptor (beta chain) was recovered during a study of blood T cell repertoires in COVID-19. The wider study: Italy, Spain and the United States were the sources of the convalescent and acute COVID-19 samples.

Sequenced by immunoSEQ multiplex PCR; TCRdb stores in-frame clones only, minus some. The sample consists of about 59,000 clones, around four fifths of them appearing once. This CDR3 has 15 amino acids. Germline loops: CDR1 MNHNS, CDR2 SASEGT. The J segment lost 4 bases and the V segment lost 3 bases, leaving 5 bases of the junction unmatched. The rearrangement joins TRBV6-1 to TRBJ1-3; 8 bases are shared with TRBD1. The material sequenced was peripheral blood. This sequence was found in a man in his 60s with COVID-19, enrolled during active disease. The CDR3 DNA reads as TGTGCCAGCAGTGAGCAGGGGGCGCACGGAAACACCATATATTTT. This codes for CASSEQGAHGNTIYF.